A selection of T cell receptor beta chains follows, all from one sample in a study of neurological immune-mediated disorders. Via MiXCR, TCRdb re-called the 5' RACE reads, giving one row per CDR3 protein. The repertoire holds approximately 38,000 distinct CDR3 sequences, with roughly 10% as singletons. Sample: CD4+ T cells from blood. These receptors all stem from a woman aged 30 to 39 with HTLV-1-associated myelopathy (HAM/TSP). The CDR3 runs from the conserved cysteine through the conserved F or W. D genes are given only for firm matches. Rows give clone size only sometimes, using once, few, many, or a class for an expanded clone.

>-|many|TRBJ2-7|TRBV29-1|12
CSAGTTTYEQYF
TGCAGCGCTGGGACAACGACCTACGAGCAGTACTTC
>-|many|TRBJ1-3|TRBV10-3|16
CAITEPGHSSGNTIYF
TGTGCCATCACTGAACCGGGACATAGCTCTGGAAACACCATATATTTT
>-|many|TRBJ2-1|TRBV7-2|12
CASSSGSDEQFF
TGTGCCAGCAGCTCCGGGAGTGACGAGCAGTTCTTC
>TRBD2|many|TRBJ2-3|TRBV10-2|15
CASSATSGGTDTQYF
TGCGCCAGCAGTGCAACTAGCGGGGGTACAGATACGCAGTATTTT
>-|many|TRBJ1-1|TRBV14|16
CASSQEPAASGTEAFF
TGTGCCAGCAGCCAAGAGCCGGCAGCCTCGGGCACTGAAGCTTTCTTT
>TRBD1|many|TRBJ2-1|TRBV20-1|15
CSASPGQGAVNEQFF
TGCAGTGCTTCCCCGGGACAGGGGGCCGTAAATGAGCAGTTCTTC
>TRBD2|-|TRBJ2-3|TRBV3-1|16
CASSDSGGTSTDTQYF
TGTGCCAGCAGCGATAGCGGGGGGACTAGCACAGATACGCAATATTTT
>TRBD2|many|TRBJ2-3|TRBV28|16
CASSSWGGGRQDTQYF
TGTGCCAGCAGTTCCTGGGGGGGCGGGAGGCAGGATACGCAGTATTTT
>-|many|TRBJ2-2|TRBV12-3/TRBV12-4|14
CASSPDRDTGELFF
TGTGCCAGCAGCCCGGACAGAGACACCGGGGAGCTGTTTTTT
>-|many|TRBJ1-3|TRBV18|14
CASSPPGNGNTIYF
TGTGCCAGCTCACCCCCAGGGAACGGAAACACCATATATTTT
>-|many|TRBJ2-7|TRBV6-5|15
CASSYTAGSSYEQYF
TGTGCCAGCAGTTACACGGCAGGGAGCTCCTACGAGCAGTACTTC
>-|many|TRBJ2-2|TRBV15|14
CATSRGGVAGELFF
TGTGCCACCAGCAGAGGAGGGGTGGCCGGGGAGCTGTTTTTT
>TRBD1|many|TRBJ1-2|TRBV13|16
CASSTQKQGIMYGYTF
TGTGCCAGCAGCACGCAGAAACAGGGGATAATGTATGGCTACACCTTC
>-|many|TRBJ1-5|TRBV6-6|14
CASTGASSNQPQHF
TGTGCCAGTACCGGGGCGAGTAGCAATCAGCCCCAGCATTTT
>-|many|TRBJ1-6|TRBV12-3/TRBV12-4|14
CATARRGRNSPLHF
TGTGCCACCGCGAGGAGGGGAAGGAATTCACCCCTCCACTTT
>TRBD1|many|TRBJ1-1|TRBV11-2|16
CASSLESPTGAPTAFF
TGTGCCAGCAGCTTAGAGTCTCCGACAGGGGCCCCGACGGCTTTCTTT
>TRBD2|once|TRBJ2-7|TRBV2|15
CASSEPLAGDYEQYF
TGTGCCAGCAGTGAACCTCTAGCGGGGGACTACGAGCAGTACTTC
>TRBD1|many|TRBJ1-1|TRBV11-2|15
CASSGRGQRNTEAFF
TGTGCCAGCAGCGGGAGGGGGCAGAGGAACACTGAAGCTTTCTTT
>TRBD2|many|TRBJ2-7|TRBV29-1|12
CSVLAGGREQYF
TGCAGCGTCCTAGCGGGGGGTCGTGAGCAGTACTTC
>TRBD1|many|TRBJ2-3|TRBV11-1|15
CASSLGTGNTDTQYF
TGTGCCAGCAGCTTAGGGACAGGAAACACAGATACGCAGTATTTT
>-|many|TRBJ2-2|TRBV11-2|15
CASSFTDLNTGELFF
TGTGCCAGCAGCTTCACGGATCTTAACACCGGGGAGCTGTTTTTT
>-|many|TRBJ2-7|TRBV5-1|13
CASSFASGLEQYF
TGCGCCAGCAGCTTTGCATCAGGGCTCGAGCAGTACTTC
>-|many|TRBJ2-7|TRBV6-5|15
CASSYRVRIGYEQYF
TGTGCCAGCAGTTACAGGGTTCGAATTGGCTACGAGCAGTACTTC
>TRBD1|many|TRBJ2-7|TRBV10-3|14
CAISGGQGSYEQYF
TGTGCCATCAGTGGCGGACAGGGTTCCTACGAGCAGTACTTC
>TRBD1|many|TRBJ1-2|TRBV5-1|14
CASRSHRDRDDYTF
TGCGCCAGCAGATCCCACCGGGACAGGGACGACTACACCTTC
>-|many|TRBJ2-2|TRBV19|15
CASRGWGINTGELFF
TGTGCCAGCCGGGGTTGGGGGATCAACACCGGGGAGCTGTTTTTT
>-|many|TRBJ2-3|TRBV20-1|15
CSLGESRISTDTQYF
TGCAGTCTGGGGGAAAGCCGAATTAGCACAGATACGCAGTATTTT
>TRBD1|many|TRBJ1-1|TRBV5-6|15
CASSKTGGYDTEAFF
TGTGCCAGCAGCAAGACAGGGGGCTATGACACTGAAGCTTTCTTT
>-|many|TRBJ2-3|TRBV9|14
CASSPMADTDTQYF
TGTGCCAGCAGCCCCATGGCAGACACAGATACGCAGTATTTT
>-|many|TRBJ1-1|TRBV15|14
CATTPRGVLTEAFF
TGTGCCACCACCCCGAGGGGGGTTCTCACTGAAGCTTTCTTT
>TRBD2|many|TRBJ2-2|TRBV5-1|15
CASSLGTRDTGELFF
TGCGCCAGCAGCTTAGGGACTAGAGACACCGGGGAGCTGTTTTTT
>TRBD1|few|TRBJ1-5|TRBV5-6|17
CASSGTGQGGSNQPQHF
TGTGCCAGCAGCGGGACAGGACAGGGCGGGAGCAATCAGCCCCAGCATTTT
>-|many|TRBJ1-5|TRBV7-8|15
CASSLVEGRGQPQHF
TGTGCCAGCAGCTTAGTTGAGGGTAGGGGTCAGCCCCAGCATTTT
>TRBD1|many|TRBJ1-1|TRBV7-9|15
CASSNSATGTTEAFF
TGTGCCAGCAGCAACTCCGCGACAGGGACCACTGAAGCTTTCTTT
>TRBD1|many|TRBJ2-7|TRBV27|14
CASSYLGQVYEQYF
TGTGCCAGCAGCTACCTCGGACAGGTCTACGAGCAGTACTTC
>TRBD1|many|TRBJ1-1|TRBV18|14
CASSPDRVNTEAFF
TGTGCCAGCTCACCCGACAGGGTAAACACTGAAGCTTTCTTT
>TRBD1|many|TRBJ2-1|TRBV20-1|14
CSASGLFSGTGEFF
TGCAGTGCTAGTGGGCTTTTCTCTGGGACAGGGGAGTTCTTC
>-|many|TRBJ2-2|TRBV19|16
CASNPPGRSNTGELFF
TGTGCCAGTAACCCCCCCGGGCGTTCGAACACCGGGGAGCTGTTTTTT
>-|many|TRBJ2-7|TRBV24-1|13
CATSDSDFYEQYF
TGTGCCACCAGTGACTCCGACTTCTACGAGCAGTACTTC
>TRBD1|many|TRBJ2-1|TRBV20-1|16
CSAHYRGRRFNNEQFF
TGCAGTGCCCATTACAGGGGACGGCGGTTCAACAATGAGCAGTTCTTC
>TRBD2|many|TRBJ2-7|TRBV20-1|13
CSAILAGTYEQYF
TGCAGTGCAATATTAGCGGGGACCTACGAGCAGTACTTC
>-|many|TRBJ2-3|TRBV5-1|16
CASSLEIQGMGDTQYF
TGCGCCAGCAGCTTGGAAATACAGGGTATGGGAGATACGCAGTATTTT
>-|many|TRBJ2-1|TRBV10-3|15
CAISESARGANEQFF
TGTGCCATCAGTGAGTCGGCCAGGGGGGCCAATGAGCAGTTCTTC
>-|many|TRBJ2-5|TRBV4-2|12
CASSPLGETQYF
TGTGCCAGCAGCCCCCTTGGGGAGACCCAGTACTTC
>TRBD1|many|TRBJ1-6|TRBV20-1|14
CSARDRPNNSPLHF
TGCAGTGCCCGGGACAGACCTAATAATTCACCCCTCCACTTT
>-|many|TRBJ2-4|TRBV5-1|14
CASSPDGTKNIQYF
TGCGCCAGCAGTCCGGACGGAACCAAAAACATTCAGTACTTC
>-|many|TRBJ1-4|TRBV19|15
CASRRQPATNEKLFF
TGTGCCAGTCGGAGACAGCCCGCAACTAATGAAAAACTGTTTTTT
>-|many|TRBJ1-5|TRBV6-1|13
CASSVTDNQPQHF
TGTGCCAGCAGTGTAACAGACAATCAGCCCCAGCATTTT
>-|many|TRBJ1-2|TRBV18|16
CASSPLYHGDNYGYTF
TGTGCCAGCTCACCACTCTACCATGGAGATAACTATGGCTACACCTTC
>-|many|TRBJ1-2|TRBV27|14
CASSDRGRERGYTF
TGTGCCAGCAGTGACCGCGGAAGGGAGAGGGGCTACACCTTC